Listed here are 20 T cell receptor beta chains from one sample, sequenced in a study of cytomegalovirus exposure and HLA in healthy donors. The PCR made use of 60 Vbeta and 13 Jbeta primers. TCRdb keeps only in-frame clones here, not all; method: immunoSEQ multiplex PCR. Of about 73,000 clones in the sample, around 82% were seen once. Input material: PBMCs. These receptors all stem from a male donor in good health and CMV-seronegative.

This clone was picked up a small number of times. The CDR3 reads CASSLARVPTDTQYF. CDR3 nucleotides: TGTGCCAGCAGCTTAGCGAGAGTACCCACAGATACGCAGTATTTT. The chain recombines TRBV7-6 with TRBJ2-3; D is undetermined. The CDR3 runs 15 residues. Germline CDR1 and CDR2: SGHVS and FNYEAQ. The V gene lost 0 bases and the J gene lost 2 bases, with 9 bases spanning the gap.

The rearrangement uses TRBV7-2 and TRBJ2-5, with 7 positions matching TRBD2. From germline, CDR1 is SGHTA and CDR2 FQGNSA. Losses at the gene ends were 3 bases for V and 4 bases for J; bases not matched to a gene: 8. This CDR3 comprises 15 residues. CDR3 region: CASSFKSGVGETQYF. The CDR3 region has the DNA TGTGCCAGCAGCTTTAAGAGCGGGGTGGGAGAGACCCAGTACTTC.

The V and J genes are TRBV28 and TRBJ1-2, with D hard to call. Trimming shortened V by 2 bases and J by 5 bases, and 15 bases separated the two germline ends. CDR1 is MDHEN, CDR2 SYDVKM, per germline. This CDR3 comprises 15 residues. Here the CDR3 DNA reads TGTGCCAGCAGTTTAGCCAGAAGACAACCATATGGCTACACCTTC. This gives the protein CASSLARRQPYGYTF.

The chain has TRBV30 and TRBJ2-5; 10 bases agree with TRBD2. V shed 1 base, J shed 1 base, and the junction held 12 bases outside the gene matches. This CDR3 spans 18 amino acids. Germline CDR1 GTSNPN, CDR2 SVGIG (reference sequence). The CDR3 region is CAWSEKLAGDWGQETQYF. Written as DNA, the CDR3 is TGTGCCTGGAGTGAGAAGCTAGCGGGAGATTGGGGCCAAGAGACCCAGTACTTC.

This clone is a singleton in its sample. The rearrangement links TRBV11-2 to TRBJ1-2; D not certain. V was trimmed by 3 bases and J by 2 bases, leaving 13 bases between them. This CDR3 has 15 amino acids. CDR1 SGHAT and CDR2 FQNNGV come from the germline V gene. This CDR3 reads CASSFSGMGNYGYTF. The CDR3 DNA follows: TGTGCCAGCAGCTTCTCGGGAATGGGGAACTATGGCTACACCTTC.

There are a few counts of this clone. The chain employs TRBV5-1 and TRBJ1-1; 7 bases align to TRBD1. The length of the CDR3 is 14 residues. V shed 4 bases and J 1 base; nucleotides not matched to a gene: 4. Per the germline V gene, CDR1 is SGHRS and CDR2 is YFSETQ. This chain's CDR3 is CASSARTGNTEAFF. CDR3 nucleotides: TGCGCCAGCAGCGCCCGGACAGGGAACACTGAAGCTTTCTTT.

This rearrangement joins TRBV5-1 to TRBJ1-1, with D perhaps TRBD1 (6 bases). The CDR3 length is 13 residues. CDR1 and CDR2 (germline): SGHRS, YFSETQ. Trimming took off 5 bases at V and 4 bases at J, with 12 bases between the two ends. The CDR3 protein is CASSTGMSTEAFF. The CDR3 DNA follows: TGCGCCAGCAGTACAGGGATGAGCACTGAAGCTTTCTTT.

This clone came up once. The J gene is TRBJ1-2, the V gene TRBV29-1, with 11 bases identical to TRBD1. The CDR3 covers 15 residues. Germline CDR1 reads SQVTM; CDR2 reads ANQGSEA. V lost 7 bases to trimming and J lost 6 bases; unmatched junction nucleotides: 13. CDR3 DNA sequence: TGCAGCGCCGGGGACAGGGGGAATATTGGGGATGGCTACACCTTC. It is translated as CSAGDRGNIGDGYTF.

The chain joins TRBV29-1 to TRBJ1-3, with 12 bases matching TRBD1. This CDR3 region has 15 residues. The V gene's germline CDR1 is SQVTM and CDR2 ANQGSEA. Trimming took 7 bases from V and 1 from J; bases not matched to a gene: 5. CDR3: CSAGTGGVSGNTIYF. CDR3 bases: TGCAGCGCCGGGACAGGGGGCGTTTCTGGAAACACCATATATTTT.

This chain links TRBV20-1 with TRBJ1-1; D not certain. V dropped 2 bases and J dropped 7 bases, with 8 bases sitting between them. Germline V gives CDR1 DFQATT, CDR2 SNEGSKA (reference sequence). The CDR3 runs 11 residues. The chain's CDR3 is CSARQDREAFF. In DNA, the CDR3 is TGCAGTGCTAGACAGGATCGTGAAGCTTTCTTT.

The chain uses TRBV29-1 and TRBJ1-1; no clear D. V lost 3 bases to trimming and J lost 0 bases, with 11 bases between them. Germline CDR1 SQVTM, CDR2 ANQGSEA. This CDR3 is built from 14 residues. As DNA, the CDR3 is TGCAGCGTTGATTTGGCAGGTGTGAACACTGAAGCTTTCTTT. This sequence encodes CSVDLAGVNTEAFF.

This chain connects TRBV4-2 to TRBJ2-1; possible D gene TRBD1, 5 bases. CDR1 is LGHNA and CDR2 is YNFKEQ in the germline V gene. V was shortened by 0 bases and J by 1 base, with 10 bases between the two germline ends. The CDR3 runs to 16 residues. CDR3 region: CASSQEWGPSYNEQFF. The CDR3 region has the DNA TGTGCCAGCAGCCAAGAATGGGGCCCGTCCTACAATGAGCAGTTCTTC.

The chain combines TRBV10-1 with TRBJ2-5, with TRBD1 matching over 10 bases. V lost 5 bases, J lost 6 bases, and 12 bases stayed unmatched. CDR1 is WNHNN and CDR2 is SYGVQD in the germline V gene (reference sequence). The length of the CDR3 is 16 residues. The CDR3 region has the DNA TGCGCCAGCAGTCAGACGACCGGGACAGGGGTAAAGACCCAGTACTTC. Translated: CASSQTTGTGVKTQYF.

This chain links TRBV10-3 with TRBJ1-1; D is possibly TRBD1 (6 bases). V lost 6 bases, J lost 3 bases, and 14 bases lay in between. The CDR3 is 14 amino acids. Germline V CDR1 and CDR2: ENHRY, SYGVKD. The CDR3 region is CAIRRGGRDTEAFF. DNA for the CDR3: TGTGCCATCAGGCGCGGGGGCAGAGACACTGAAGCTTTCTTT.

The V and J genes are TRBV6-1 and TRBJ2-7; unclear D gene. In germline, CDR1 is MNHNS, CDR2 SASEGT. The CDR3 contains 18 residues. Trimming stripped 3 bases from V and 1 base from J, with 22 bases between. The CDR3 DNA sequence: TGTGCCAGCAGTGATGAACTAATGAGGAAGGTGGTTTCCTACGAGCAGTACTTC. Its translation: CASSDELMRKVVSYEQYF.

This clone was recorded a few times. The CDR3 is CASSPQGVRETQYF. The CDR3 DNA is TGTGCCAGCAGCCCCCAGGGGGTTAGGGAGACCCAGTACTTC. V gene TRBV5-6 combines with J gene TRBJ2-5; 7 bases match TRBD1. The CDR3 has 14 amino acids. Germline V lookup: CDR1 SGHDT, CDR2 YYEEEE. V shed 4 bases and J 5 bases; nucleotides not matched to a gene: 8.

V gene TRBV30 combines with J gene TRBJ2-7; 12 bases map to TRBD2. CDR3 size: 14 residues. Germline trimming cut 3 bases from V and 6 bases from J; bases unmatched to any gene: 6. Looked up from germline, CDR1 is GTSNPN and CDR2 is SVGIG (reference sequence). The CDR3 DNA is TGTGCCTGGAGAGGGGCTAGCGGGAGGGTCGAGCAGTACTTC. Translated: CAWRGASGRVEQYF. The entire variable domain, with the rest obtained from reference TRBV30 and TRBJ2-7, is as follows: SQTIHQWPATLVQPVGSPLSLECTVEGTSNPNLYWYRQAAGRGLQLLFYSVGIGQISSEVPQNLSASRPQDRQFILSSKKLLLSDSGFYLCAWRGASGRVEQYFGPGTRLTVT.

V is TRBV5-1 and J is TRBJ2-5; 9 bases are shared with TRBD2. V shed 3 bases, J shed 1 base, and the junction held 7 bases outside the gene matches. The length of the CDR3 is 16 residues. Germline values: CDR1 SGHRS, CDR2 YFSETQ. The CDR3 DNA is TGCGCCAGCAGCTCGGGACTAGCCCGGTTCCAAGAGACCCAGTACTTC. It is translated as CASSSGLARFQETQYF.

As regards this clone: This sample also contains other DNA sequences that code for the same CDR3. The chain links TRBV5-1 to TRBJ2-7, with 10 bases aligning to TRBD1. Trimming took 4 bases from V and 2 from J; bases not matched to a gene: 3. There are 14 residues in the CDR3. From germline, CDR1 is SGHRS and CDR2 YFSETQ. DNA of the CDR3: TGCGCCAGCAGCAGCGGACAGGGGGCCTACGAGCAGTACTTC. This sequence encodes CASSSGQGAYEQYF.

The J gene is TRBJ1-4, the V gene TRBV28; 7 bases line up with TRBD1. Trimming cost V 7 bases and J 6 bases; bases outside gene matches: 11. The CDR3 covers 15 residues. Per germline, CDR1 MDHEN and CDR2 SYDVKM. CDR3: CASNELGQGDEKLFF. The CDR3 DNA sequence: TGTGCCAGCAACGAGCTCGGTCAGGGGGATGAAAAACTGTTTTTT.